This record covers a single TCR beta chain. These data are taken from a study of blood T cell repertoires in COVID-19. Overall study: Acute-phase and convalescent COVID-19 samples originated in the United States, Italy and Spain. In each case, the material was cDNA or gDNA derived from T cells, B-cell-depleted T cells, or PBMCs.

In the original analysis: Cell counts per sample came from amplifying reference gene primers. Generated by immunoSEQ multiplex PCR, the TCRdb table keeps only in-frame clones and is missing some. The V and J calls and clone size are taken from that table; D and trimming were inferred from the DNA. The sample yields roughly 220,000 clones, roughly 85% seen once. This CDR3 has 19 amino acids. Participant-reported clinical history was the basis for cohort assignment. The sequencing sample was made of PBMCs or T cells enriched from blood (not recorded which). The gene calls are TRBV21-1 and TRBJ2-5; the table's D gene call, TRBD2, was not cross checked with the DNA. TRBV21-1 corresponds to a pseudogene. This sequence was found in a woman aged 40 to 50 with acute COVID-19. Written as DNA, the CDR3 is TGTGCCAGCAGCAAAAAAAGGACTAGCGGGAGGGACGGTCCAGAGACCCAGTACTTC. Translation: CASSKKRTSGRDGPETQYF.